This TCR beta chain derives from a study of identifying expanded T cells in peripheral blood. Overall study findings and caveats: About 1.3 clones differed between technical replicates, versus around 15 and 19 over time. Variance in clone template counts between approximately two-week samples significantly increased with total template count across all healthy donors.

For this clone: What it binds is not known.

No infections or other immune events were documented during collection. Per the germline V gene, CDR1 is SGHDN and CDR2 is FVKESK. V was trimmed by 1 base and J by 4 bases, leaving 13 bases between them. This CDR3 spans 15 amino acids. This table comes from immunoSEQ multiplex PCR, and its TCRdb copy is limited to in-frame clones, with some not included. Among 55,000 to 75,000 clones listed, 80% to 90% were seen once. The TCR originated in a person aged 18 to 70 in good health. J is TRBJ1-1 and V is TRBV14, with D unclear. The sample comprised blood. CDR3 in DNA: TGTGCCAGCAGCCAAGGGCGGGGAGCGGCCACTGAAGCTTTCTTT. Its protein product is CASSQGRGAATEAFF.